This T cell receptor (beta chain) was found in a study of identical twins. Regarding the study as a whole: While abundant cord blood beta clonotypes carried fewer insertions, memory repertoires showed no such pattern. Conclusions rested on cross-sectional statistics rather than following the same donors. Invariant populations such as MAIT and iNKT cells could partly muddle zero-insertion analyses. Within beta out-of-frame sequences, the excess sharing observed between twins was weaker.

TCRdb processed the 5' RACE reads anew with MiXCR; each CDR3 protein has one entry. This sample has under 1 million distinct CDR3 sequences, with about 12% found just once. Details on this clonotype: Its antigen is still unknown.

These data were likewise used in another study, on yellow fever vaccine responses in identical twins.

Specimen: PBMCs. This clonotype was sampled from a woman under 30 in good health.

The CDR3: CASSTIGVRGTQYF. The CDR3 nucleotides are TGTGCCAGCAGTACGATAGGAGTCAGGGGGACCCAGTACTTC. V usage is TRBV28 and J usage is TRBJ2-5; a possible D gene is TRBD1 (6 bases). From germline, CDR1 is MDHEN and CDR2 SYDVKM. The V and J ends lost 5 bases and 7 bases respectively, with 17 bases between them. The CDR3 has 14 residues.